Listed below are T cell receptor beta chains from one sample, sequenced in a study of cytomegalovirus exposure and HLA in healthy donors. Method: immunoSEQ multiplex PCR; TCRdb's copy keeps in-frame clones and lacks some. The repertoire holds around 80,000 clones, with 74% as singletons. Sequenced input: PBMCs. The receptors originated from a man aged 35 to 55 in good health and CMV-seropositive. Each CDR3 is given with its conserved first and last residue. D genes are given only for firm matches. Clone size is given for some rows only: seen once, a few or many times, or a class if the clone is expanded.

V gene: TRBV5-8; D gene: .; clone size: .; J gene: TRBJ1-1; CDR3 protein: CASSRGNRDDTEAFF; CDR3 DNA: TGTGCCAGCAGCCGGGGAAACAGGGACGACACTGAAGCTTTCTTT
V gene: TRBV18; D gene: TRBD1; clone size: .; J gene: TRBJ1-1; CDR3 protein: CASSPGQGNTEAFF; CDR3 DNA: TGTGCCAGCTCCCCGGGACAGGGGAACACTGAAGCTTTCTTT
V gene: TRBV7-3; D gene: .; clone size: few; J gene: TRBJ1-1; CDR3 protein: CASSPSGENTEAFF; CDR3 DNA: TGTGCCAGCAGCCCCTCGGGAGAGAACACTGAAGCTTTCTTT
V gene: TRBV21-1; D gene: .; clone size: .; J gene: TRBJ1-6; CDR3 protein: CASSNSAGTGVNSPLHF; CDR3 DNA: TGTGCCAGCAGCAACTCAGCCGGGACGGGGGTTAATTCACCCCTCCACTTT
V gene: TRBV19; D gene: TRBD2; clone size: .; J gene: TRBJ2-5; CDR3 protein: CASSTGRGSETQYF; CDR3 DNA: TGTGCCAGTAGTACAGGGAGGGGTTCAGAGACCCAGTACTTC
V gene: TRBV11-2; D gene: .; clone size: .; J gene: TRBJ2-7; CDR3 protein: CASSPMDDWGEEQYF; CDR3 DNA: TGTGCCAGCAGCCCTATGGACGACTGGGGGGAGGAGCAGTACTTC
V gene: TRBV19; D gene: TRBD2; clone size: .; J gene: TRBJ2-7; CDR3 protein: CASSYGTSSREQYF; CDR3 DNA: TGTGCCAGTAGTTACGGGACTAGCTCAAGGGAGCAGTACTTC
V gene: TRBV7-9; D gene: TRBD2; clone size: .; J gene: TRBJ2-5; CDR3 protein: CASSITLSGAGETQYF; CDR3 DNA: TGTGCCAGCAGCATCACCCTTAGCGGGGCGGGGGAGACCCAGTACTTC
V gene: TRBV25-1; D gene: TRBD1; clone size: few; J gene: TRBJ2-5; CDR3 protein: CASVNRGETQYF; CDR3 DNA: TGTGCCAGCGTAAACAGGGGAGAGACCCAGTACTTC
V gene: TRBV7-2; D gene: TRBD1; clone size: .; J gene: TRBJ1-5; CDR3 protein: CASSSDRGRGPQHF; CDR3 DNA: TGTGCCAGCAGCTCGGACAGGGGACGGGGGCCCCAGCATTTT
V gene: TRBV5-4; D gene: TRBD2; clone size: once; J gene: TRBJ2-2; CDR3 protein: CASSLGLELNTGELFF; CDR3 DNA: TGTGCCAGCAGCTTAGGACTAGAATTAAACACCGGGGAGCTGTTTTTT
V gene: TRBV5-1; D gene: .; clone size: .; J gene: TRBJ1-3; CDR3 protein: CASSLGGEGNTIYF; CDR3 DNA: TGCGCCAGCAGCTTGGGGGGGGAGGGAAACACCATATATTTT
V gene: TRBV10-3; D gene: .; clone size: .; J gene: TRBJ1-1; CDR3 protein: CAISESLVGPAFF; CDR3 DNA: TGTGCCATCAGTGAGTCTCTTGTGGGCCCAGCTTTCTTT
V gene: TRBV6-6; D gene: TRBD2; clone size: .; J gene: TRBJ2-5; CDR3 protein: CAGRTSGEETQYF; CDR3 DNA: TGTGCCGGTAGGACTAGCGGAGAAGAGACCCAGTACTTC
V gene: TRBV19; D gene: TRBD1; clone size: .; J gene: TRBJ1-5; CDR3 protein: CASSILSGQGDNQPQHF; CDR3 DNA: TGTGCCAGTAGTATACTTTCTGGGCAGGGGGATAATCAGCCCCAGCATTTT
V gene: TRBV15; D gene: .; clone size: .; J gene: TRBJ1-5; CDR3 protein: CATSIKGGGNQPQHF; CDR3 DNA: TGTGCCACCAGCATCAAAGGCGGGGGGAATCAGCCCCAGCATTTT
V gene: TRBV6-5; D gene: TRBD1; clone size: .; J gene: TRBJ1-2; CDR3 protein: CASNDRTGRGYTF; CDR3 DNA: TGTGCCAGCAACGATAGGACAGGGCGAGGCTACACCTTC
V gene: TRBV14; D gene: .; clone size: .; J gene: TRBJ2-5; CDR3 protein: CASSAPRLGGETQYF; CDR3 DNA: TGTGCCAGCAGCGCACCCCGGCTAGGTGGGGAGACCCAGTACTTC